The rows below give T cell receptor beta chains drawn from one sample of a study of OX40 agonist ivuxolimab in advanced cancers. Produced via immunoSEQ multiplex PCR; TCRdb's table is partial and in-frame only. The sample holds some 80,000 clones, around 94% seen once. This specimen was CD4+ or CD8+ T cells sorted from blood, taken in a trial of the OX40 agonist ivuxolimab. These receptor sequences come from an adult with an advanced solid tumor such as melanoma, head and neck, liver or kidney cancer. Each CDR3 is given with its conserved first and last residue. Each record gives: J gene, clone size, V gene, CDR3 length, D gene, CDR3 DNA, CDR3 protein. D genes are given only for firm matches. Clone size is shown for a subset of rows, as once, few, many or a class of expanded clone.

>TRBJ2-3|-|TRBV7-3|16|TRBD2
TGTGCCAGCGCCAGCGGGACTAGCGGCTTCACAGATACGCAGTATTTT
CASASGTSGFTDTQYF
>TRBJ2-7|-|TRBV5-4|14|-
TGTGCCAGCAGCTGGGGCTCGACGTCCTACGAGCAGTACTTC
CASSWGSTSYEQYF
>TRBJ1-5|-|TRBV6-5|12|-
TGTGCCAGCAGTTACTCCCGCGGTTCCTGGCATTTT
CASSYSRGSWHF
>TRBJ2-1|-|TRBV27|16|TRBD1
TGTGCCAGCAGCTGGGTAGGGGGCGGTTCCTACAATGAGCAGTTCTTC
CASSWVGGGSYNEQFF
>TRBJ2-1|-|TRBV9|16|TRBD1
TGTGCCAGCAGCATAAGGACAGGGCAGAACGACAATGAGCAGTTCTTC
CASSIRTGQNDNEQFF
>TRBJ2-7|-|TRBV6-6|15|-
TGTGCCAGCAGTATAAGTGAGGGATTCTCCTACGAGCAGTACTTC
CASSISEGFSYEQYF
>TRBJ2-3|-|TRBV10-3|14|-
TGTGCCATCAGCAACTATTCTAGCACAGATACGCAGTATTTT
CAISNYSSTDTQYF
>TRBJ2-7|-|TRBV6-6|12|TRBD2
TGTGCCAGCACCCGGGGGGGCCACGAGCAGTACTTC
CASTRGGHEQYF
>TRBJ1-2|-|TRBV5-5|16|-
TGTGCCAGCAGCTTGGCCGGAGGCAACGTAAACTATGGCTACACCTTC
CASSLAGGNVNYGYTF
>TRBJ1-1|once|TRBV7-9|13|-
TGTGCCAGCAGCCTAGGAGGCGTGATGGAGGCTTTCTTT
CASSLGGVMEAFF